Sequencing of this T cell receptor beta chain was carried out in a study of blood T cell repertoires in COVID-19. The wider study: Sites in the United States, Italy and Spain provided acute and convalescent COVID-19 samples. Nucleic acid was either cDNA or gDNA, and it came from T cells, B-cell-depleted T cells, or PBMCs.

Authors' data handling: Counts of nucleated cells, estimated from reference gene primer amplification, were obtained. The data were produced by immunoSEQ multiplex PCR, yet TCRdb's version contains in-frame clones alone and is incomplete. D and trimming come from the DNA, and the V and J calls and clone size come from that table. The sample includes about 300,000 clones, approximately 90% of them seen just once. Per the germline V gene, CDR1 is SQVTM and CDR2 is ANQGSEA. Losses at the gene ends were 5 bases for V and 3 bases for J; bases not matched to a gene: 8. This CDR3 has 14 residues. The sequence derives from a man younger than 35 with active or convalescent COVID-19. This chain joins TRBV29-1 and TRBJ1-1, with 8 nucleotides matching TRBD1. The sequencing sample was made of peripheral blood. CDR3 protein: CSVRTGRGDTEAFF. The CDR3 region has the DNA TGCAGCGTTCGGACAGGGAGGGGGGACACTGAAGCTTTCTTT.